The rows below give T cell receptor beta chains drawn from one sample of a study of blood T cell repertoires in COVID-19. Sequenced by immunoSEQ multiplex PCR; TCRdb stores in-frame clones only, minus some. The sample carries over 150,000 clones, around four fifths recorded once. Sequencing input: peripheral blood. These TCRs come from a woman of 80 years or more with acute or convalescent COVID-19. Both conserved end residues are part of each CDR3. Each record gives: clone size, J gene, V gene, D gene, CDR3 DNA, CDR3 protein. A D gene is named only where the DNA matches it firmly. Some rows mark clone size as missing; the rest say once, few, many or name a class of expanded clone.

NA	TRBJ1-4	TRBV28	TRBD1	TGTGCCAGCAGATCACAGGGGGTGGGCGAAAAACTGTTTTTT	CASRSQGVGEKLFF
NA	TRBJ2-1	TRBV19	NA	TGTGCCAGTAGTACCCAGGCGAGCTCCTACAATGAGCAGTTCTTC	CASSTQASSYNEQFF
once	TRBJ2-3	TRBV6-5	NA	TGTGCCAGCAAGTATAGCCCTAGCACAGATACGCAGTATTTT	CASKYSPSTDTQYF
NA	TRBJ1-2	TRBV6-5	NA	TGTGCCAGCAGTTACAATTCTGTCCCCTATGGCTACACCTTC	CASSYNSVPYGYTF
NA	TRBJ2-3	TRBV19	NA	TGTGCCAGTAGTAGCGGAGATACGCAGTATTTT	CASSSGDTQYF
NA	TRBJ2-5	TRBV5-1	NA	TGCGCCAGCAGCTTGGCCGGAGAAGGGAGAGAGACCCAGTACTTC	CASSLAGEGRETQYF
NA	TRBJ1-4	TRBV5-1	NA	TGCGCCAGCAGCCGAGGGGGAGCTAATGAAAAACTGTTTTTT	CASSRGGANEKLFF
NA	TRBJ2-5	TRBV5-6	NA	TGTGCCAGCAGCTTGGTACCGCTACAAGAGACCCAGTACTTC	CASSLVPLQETQYF
once	TRBJ1-1	TRBV28	TRBD1	TGTGCCAGCAGTTTATCGGACAGGGGGTTTATGGCTTTCTTT	CASSLSDRGFMAFF
NA	TRBJ2-7	TRBV5-6	NA	TGTGCCAGCAGCTGGGGGGAGGAAGCCTACGAGCAGTACTTC	CASSWGEEAYEQYF
few	TRBJ1-1	TRBV29-1	NA	TGCAGCGTTGCGGACACTGAAGCTTTCTTT	CSVADTEAFF
once	TRBJ2-7	TRBV5-1	TRBD1	TGCGCCAGCAGCTTGGGTGCGACAGGGCCGACCGAGCAGTACTTC	CASSLGATGPTEQYF
NA	TRBJ2-5	TRBV9	NA	TGTGCCAGCAGCACAGGACTAATACCTCAAGAGACCCAGTACTTC	CASSTGLIPQETQYF
NA	TRBJ1-1	TRBV7-2	NA	TGTGCCAGCAGCTTAAATTCTCCAGGGATCACTTCTGGAGCTTTCTTT	CASSLNSPGITSGAFF
once	TRBJ1-2	TRBV30	NA	TGTGCCTGGCACCGCGACAGACCTTATGGCTACACCTTC	CAWHRDRPYGYTF
few	TRBJ2-2	TRBV19	NA	TGTGCCAGTAGTCCCCAGAACACCGGGGAGCTGTTTTTT	CASSPQNTGELFF
NA	TRBJ2-7	TRBV5-1	NA	TGCGCCAGCAGCTTGGGGCGGGCCCCCTACGAGCAGTACTTC	CASSLGRAPYEQYF
NA	TRBJ2-5	TRBV28	TRBD1	TGTGCCAGCAGTTCATGGACAGGCTTAAAGACCCAGTACTTC	CASSSWTGLKTQYF
NA	TRBJ2-5	TRBV28	TRBD1	TGTGCCAGCAGTTTAGTGACAGGGGCGCAAGAGACCCAGTACTTC	CASSLVTGAQETQYF
once	TRBJ2-7	TRBV28	TRBD1	TGTGCCAGCAGGACAGGGGGCGAATTCCCCCTATACGAGCAGTACTTC	CASRTGGEFPLYEQYF
NA	TRBJ1-1	TRBV7-9	NA	TGTGCCAGCAGCGAACTCTTGAACACTGAAGCTTTCTTT	CASSELLNTEAFF
NA	TRBJ2-1	TRBV2	NA	TGTGCCAGCACCGGAGCCGGGGATGAGCAGTTCTTC	CASTGAGDEQFF
NA	TRBJ2-7	TRBV13	NA	TGTGCCAGCAGCTTAGTGGCAGGCCGCCGCTCCTACGAGCAGTACTTC	CASSLVAGRRSYEQYF
once	TRBJ2-1	TRBV4-1	NA	TGCGCCAGCAGCCAAGAGGTGCGGCAGTCCTACAATGAGCAGTTCTTC	CASSQEVRQSYNEQFF
NA	TRBJ2-1	TRBV6-2/TRBV6-3	NA	TGTGCCAGCAGTATATGGAGGGAGACCCCCTACAATGAGCAGTTCTTC	CASSIWRETPYNEQFF
many	TRBJ2-2	TRBV11-3	TRBD2	TGTGCCAGCAGCCTGTGGCGGGGGGGCACAGGGGAGCTGTTTTTT	CASSLWRGGTGELFF
NA	TRBJ1-5	TRBV6-1	NA	TGTGCCAGCAGTGAGGTAGGAGGGCTCGGCAATCAGCCCCAGCATTTT	CASSEVGGLGNQPQHF
NA	TRBJ2-1	TRBV3-1/TRBV3-2	TRBD2	TGTGCCAGCAGCCAGGGGGGACTAGCTCCATACAATGAGCAGTTCTTC	CASSQGGLAPYNEQFF